The text below deals with one TCR beta chain. Its antigen remains unknown. Use of 60 Vbeta and 13 Jbeta primers characterized the PCR. Libraries were prepared by immunoSEQ multiplex PCR; TCRdb keeps only in-frame clonotypes and omits some of them. The table has some 120,000 clones, 65% to 80% seen once. The CDR3 extends over 15 amino acids. The V gene's germline CDR1 is SGHNT and CDR2 YYREEE (reference sequence). V gave up 4 bases and J gave up 4 bases; unmatched junction bases: 10. The data originate from a study of cytomegalovirus exposure and HLA in healthy donors. The study's findings and limits: Three CMV-associated chains proved CMV antigen-specific in vitro. Earlier analysis looked at TCR beta V segments, and most were productive about 87% or about 30% of the time. In a later analysis, a missense DCLRE1C variant was linked to TCR beta V- and J-gene trimming. A later analysis linked some 18,000 TCR beta sequences to HLA alleles at 0.05 false discovery rate.

The J gene is TRBJ1-1, the V gene TRBV5-4; 7 nucleotides match TRBD1. Material: PBMCs. The receptor was isolated from a human donor in good health. The CDR3 sequence: CASSPRQGRATEAFF. The CDR3 DNA follows: TGTGCCAGCAGCCCACGACAGGGAAGGGCCACTGAAGCTTTCTTT.